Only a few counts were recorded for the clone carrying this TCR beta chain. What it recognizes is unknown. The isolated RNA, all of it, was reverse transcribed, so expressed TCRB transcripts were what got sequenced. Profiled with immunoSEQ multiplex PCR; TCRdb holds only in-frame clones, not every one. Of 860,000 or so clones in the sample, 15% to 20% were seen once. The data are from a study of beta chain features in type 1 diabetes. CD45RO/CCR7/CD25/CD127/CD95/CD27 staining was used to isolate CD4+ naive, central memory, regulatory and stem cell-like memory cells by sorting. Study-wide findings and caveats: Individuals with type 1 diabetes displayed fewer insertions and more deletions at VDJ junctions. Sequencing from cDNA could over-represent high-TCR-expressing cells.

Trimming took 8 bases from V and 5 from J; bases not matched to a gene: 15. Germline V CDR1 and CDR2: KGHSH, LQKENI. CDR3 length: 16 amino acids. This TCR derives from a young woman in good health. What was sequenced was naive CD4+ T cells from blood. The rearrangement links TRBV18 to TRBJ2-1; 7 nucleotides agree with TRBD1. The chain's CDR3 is CASLRSPGQRHNEQFF. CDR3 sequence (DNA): TGTGCCAGCCTGAGATCACCGGGACAGAGACACAATGAGCAGTTCTTC.